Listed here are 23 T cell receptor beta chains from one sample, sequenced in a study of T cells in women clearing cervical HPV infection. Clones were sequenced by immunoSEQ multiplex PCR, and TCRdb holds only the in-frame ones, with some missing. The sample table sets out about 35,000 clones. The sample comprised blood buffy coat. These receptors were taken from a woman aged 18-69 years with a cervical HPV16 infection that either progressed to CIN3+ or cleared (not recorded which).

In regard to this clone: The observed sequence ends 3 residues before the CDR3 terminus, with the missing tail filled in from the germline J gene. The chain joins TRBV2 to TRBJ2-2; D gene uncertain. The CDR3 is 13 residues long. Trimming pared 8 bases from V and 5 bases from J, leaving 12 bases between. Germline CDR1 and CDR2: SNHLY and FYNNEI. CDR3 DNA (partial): TGTGCCAGCGGTCTATCCCCGACCGGGGAG. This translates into CASGLSPTGE. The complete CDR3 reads CASGLSPTGELFF.

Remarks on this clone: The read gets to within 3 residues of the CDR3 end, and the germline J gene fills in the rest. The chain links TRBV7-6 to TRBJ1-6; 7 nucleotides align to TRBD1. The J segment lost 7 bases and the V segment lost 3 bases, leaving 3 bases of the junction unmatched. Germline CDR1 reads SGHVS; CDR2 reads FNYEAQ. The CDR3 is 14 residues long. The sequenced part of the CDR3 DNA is TGTGCCAGCAGCTTTACAGGGGACAATTCACCC. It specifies CASSFTGDNSP. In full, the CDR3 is CASSFTGDNSPLHF.

The sequenced CDR3 bases are TGCAGCACAGGGACAGGGGGCTTGGTACGGTCCTACAATGAG. It specifies CSTGTGGLVRSYNE. The CDR3 in its entirety is CSTGTGGLVRSYNEQFF. The genes are TRBV29-1 and TRBJ2-1; 12 positions match TRBD1. The read ends 3 residues shy of where the CDR3 ends; the end is completed using the germline J gene. Per germline, CDR1 SQVTM and CDR2 ANQGSEA. This CDR3 region has 17 residues. V was clipped by 8 bases and J by 1 base; unmatched bases: 12.

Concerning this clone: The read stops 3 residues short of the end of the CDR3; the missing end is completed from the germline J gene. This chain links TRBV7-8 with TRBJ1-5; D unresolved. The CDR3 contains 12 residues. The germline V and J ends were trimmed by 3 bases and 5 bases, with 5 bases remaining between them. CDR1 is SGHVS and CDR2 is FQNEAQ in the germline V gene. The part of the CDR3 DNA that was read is TGTGCCAGCAGCTTCTCTGATCAGCCC. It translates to CASSFSDQP. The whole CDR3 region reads CASSFSDQPQHF.

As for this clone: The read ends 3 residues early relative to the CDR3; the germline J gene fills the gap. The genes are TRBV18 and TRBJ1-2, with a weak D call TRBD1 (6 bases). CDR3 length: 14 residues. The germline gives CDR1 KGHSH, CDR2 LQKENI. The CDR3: CASSPRGGGNDYTF. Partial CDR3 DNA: TGTGCCAGCTCACCGCGGGGGGGCGGCAACGAC.

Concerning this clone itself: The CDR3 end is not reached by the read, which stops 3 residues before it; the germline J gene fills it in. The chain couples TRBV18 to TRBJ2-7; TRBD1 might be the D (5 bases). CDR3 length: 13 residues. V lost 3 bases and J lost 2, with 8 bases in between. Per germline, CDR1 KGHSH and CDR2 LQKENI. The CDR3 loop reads CASSPTGTYEQYF. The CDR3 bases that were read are TGTGCCAGCTCACCCACAGGAACCTACGAG. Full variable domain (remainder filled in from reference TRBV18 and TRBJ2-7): NAGVMQNPRHLVRRRGQEARLRCSPMKGHSHVYWYRQLPEEGLKFMVYLQKENIIDESGMPKERFSAEFPKEGPSILRIQQVVRGDSAAYFCASSPTGTYEQYFGPGTRLTVT.

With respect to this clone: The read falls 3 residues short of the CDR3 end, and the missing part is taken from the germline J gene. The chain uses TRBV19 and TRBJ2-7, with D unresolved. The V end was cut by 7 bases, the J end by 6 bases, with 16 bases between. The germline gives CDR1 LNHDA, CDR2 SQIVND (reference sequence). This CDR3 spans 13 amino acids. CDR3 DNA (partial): TGTGCCAGTACTACCCTGACACGGTCCGAG. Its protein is CASTTLTRSE. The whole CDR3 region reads CASTTLTRSEQYF.

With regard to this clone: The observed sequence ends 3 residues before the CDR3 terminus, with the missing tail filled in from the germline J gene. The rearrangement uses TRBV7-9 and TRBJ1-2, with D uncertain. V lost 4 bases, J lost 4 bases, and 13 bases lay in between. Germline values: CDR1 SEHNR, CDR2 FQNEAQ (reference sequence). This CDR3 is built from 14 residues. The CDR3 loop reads CASSSLGETYGYTF. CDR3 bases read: TGTGCCAGCAGCTCCCTCGGGGAAACCTATGGC.

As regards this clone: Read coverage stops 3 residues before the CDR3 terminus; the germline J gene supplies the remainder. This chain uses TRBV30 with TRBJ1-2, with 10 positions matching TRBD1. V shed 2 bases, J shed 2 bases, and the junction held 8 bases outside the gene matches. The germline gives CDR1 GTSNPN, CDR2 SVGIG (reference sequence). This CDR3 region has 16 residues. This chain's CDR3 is CAWSFGTGAVNYGYTF. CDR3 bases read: TGTGCCTGGAGTTTTGGGACAGGGGCCGTAAACTATGGC.

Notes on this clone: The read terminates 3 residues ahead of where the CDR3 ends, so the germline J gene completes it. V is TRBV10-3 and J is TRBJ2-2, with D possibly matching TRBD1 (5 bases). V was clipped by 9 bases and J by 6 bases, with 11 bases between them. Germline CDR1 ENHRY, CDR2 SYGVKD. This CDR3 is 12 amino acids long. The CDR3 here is CAITRGAGELFF. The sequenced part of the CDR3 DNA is TGTGCCATTACAAGGGGTGCCGGGGAG.

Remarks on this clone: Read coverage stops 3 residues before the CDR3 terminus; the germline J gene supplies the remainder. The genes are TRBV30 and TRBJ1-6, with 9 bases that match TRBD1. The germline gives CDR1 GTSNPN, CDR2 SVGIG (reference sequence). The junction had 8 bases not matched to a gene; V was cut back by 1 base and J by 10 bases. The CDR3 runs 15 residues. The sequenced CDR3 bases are TGTGCCTGGAGTGACTCCGGGACAGGGAGATCACCC. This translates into CAWSDSGTGRSP. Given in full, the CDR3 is CAWSDSGTGRSPLHF.

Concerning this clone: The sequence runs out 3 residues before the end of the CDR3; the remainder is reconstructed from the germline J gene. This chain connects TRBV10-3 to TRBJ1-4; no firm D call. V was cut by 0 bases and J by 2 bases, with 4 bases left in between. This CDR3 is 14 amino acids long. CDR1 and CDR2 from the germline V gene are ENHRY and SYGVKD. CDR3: CAISESGTNEKLFF. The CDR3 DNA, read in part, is TGTGCCATCAGTGAGTCAGGGACTAATGAAAAA.

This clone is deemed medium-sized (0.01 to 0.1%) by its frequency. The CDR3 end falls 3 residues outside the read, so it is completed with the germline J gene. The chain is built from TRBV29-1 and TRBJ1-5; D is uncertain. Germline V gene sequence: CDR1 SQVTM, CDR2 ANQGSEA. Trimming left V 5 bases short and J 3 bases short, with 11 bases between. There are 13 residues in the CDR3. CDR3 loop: CSVQSWANQPQHF. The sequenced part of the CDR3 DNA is TGCAGCGTTCAGAGCTGGGCCAATCAGCCC.

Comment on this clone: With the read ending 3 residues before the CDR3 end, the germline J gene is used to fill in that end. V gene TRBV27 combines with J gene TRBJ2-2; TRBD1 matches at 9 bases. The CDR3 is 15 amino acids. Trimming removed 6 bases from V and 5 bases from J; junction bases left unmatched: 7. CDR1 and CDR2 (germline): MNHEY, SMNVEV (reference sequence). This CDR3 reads CASRSGTGSTGELFF. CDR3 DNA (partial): TGTGCCAGCAGGAGCGGGACAGGGTCAACCGGGGAG.

The CDR3 loop reads CSAYAYNEQFF. The sequenced part of the CDR3 DNA is TGCAGTGCCTATGCATACAATGAG. The rearrangement joins TRBV20-1 to TRBJ2-1; D unclear. Read coverage stops 3 residues before the CDR3 terminus; the germline J gene supplies the remainder. The germline CDR1 and CDR2 sequences are DFQATT and SNEGSKA (reference sequence). The CDR3 covers 11 residues. The V end lost 6 bases, the J end lost 4 bases, and 7 bases lay between the germline ends.

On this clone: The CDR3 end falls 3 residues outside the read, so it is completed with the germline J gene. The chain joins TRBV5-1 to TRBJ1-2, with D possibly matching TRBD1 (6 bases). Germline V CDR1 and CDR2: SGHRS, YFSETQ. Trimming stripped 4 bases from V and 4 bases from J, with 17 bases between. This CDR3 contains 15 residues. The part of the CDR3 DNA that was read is TGCGCCAGCAGCCCCGACCTCACAGGGTTCTATGGC. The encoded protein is CASSPDLTGFYG. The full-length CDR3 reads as CASSPDLTGFYGYTF. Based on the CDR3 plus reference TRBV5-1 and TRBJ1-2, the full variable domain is KAGVTQTPRYLIKTRGQQVTLSCSPISGHRSVSWYQQTPGQGLQFLFEYFSETQRNKGNFPGRFSGRQFSNSRSEMNVSTLELGDSALYLCASSPDLTGFYGYTFGSGTRLTVV.

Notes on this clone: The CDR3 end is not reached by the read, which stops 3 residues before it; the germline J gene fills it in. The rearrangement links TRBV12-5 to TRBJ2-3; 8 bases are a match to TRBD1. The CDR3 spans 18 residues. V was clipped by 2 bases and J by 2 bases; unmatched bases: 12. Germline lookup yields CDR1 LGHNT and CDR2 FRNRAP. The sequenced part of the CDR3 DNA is TGTGCTAGTGGTTTGCCCCGGAAGACAGGGGTGAACACAGATACG. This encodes CASGLPRKTGVNTDT. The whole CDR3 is CASGLPRKTGVNTDTQYF.

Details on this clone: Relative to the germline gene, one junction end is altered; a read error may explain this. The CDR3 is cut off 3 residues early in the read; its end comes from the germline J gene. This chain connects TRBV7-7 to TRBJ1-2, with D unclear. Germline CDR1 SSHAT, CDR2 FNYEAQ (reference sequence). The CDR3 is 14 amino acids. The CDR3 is CASSLDGTPGGYTF. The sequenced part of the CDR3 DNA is TGTGCTAGCAGCTTAGACGGCACCCCGGGCGGG.

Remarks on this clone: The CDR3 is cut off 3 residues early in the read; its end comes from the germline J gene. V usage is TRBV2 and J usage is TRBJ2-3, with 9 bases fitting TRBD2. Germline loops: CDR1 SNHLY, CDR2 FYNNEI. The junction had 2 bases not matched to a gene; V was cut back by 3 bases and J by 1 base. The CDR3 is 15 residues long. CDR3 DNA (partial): TGTGCCAGCAGTGAGGAGCGGGGGGGCACAGATACG. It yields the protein CASSEERGGTDT. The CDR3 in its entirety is CASSEERGGTDTQYF.

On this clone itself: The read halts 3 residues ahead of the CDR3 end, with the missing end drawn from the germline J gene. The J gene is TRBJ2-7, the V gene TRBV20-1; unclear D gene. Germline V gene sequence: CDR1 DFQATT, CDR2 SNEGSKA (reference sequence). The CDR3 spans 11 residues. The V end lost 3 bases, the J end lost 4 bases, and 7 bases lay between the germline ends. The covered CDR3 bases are TGCAGTGCTAGGTCGGGTTACGAG. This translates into CSARSGYE. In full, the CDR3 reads CSARSGYEQYF.

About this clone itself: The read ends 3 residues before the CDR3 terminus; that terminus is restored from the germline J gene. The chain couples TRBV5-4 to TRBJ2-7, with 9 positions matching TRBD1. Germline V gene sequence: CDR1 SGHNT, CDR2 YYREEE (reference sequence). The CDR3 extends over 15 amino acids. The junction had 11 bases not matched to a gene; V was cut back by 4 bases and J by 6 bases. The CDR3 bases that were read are TGTGCCAGCAGCCCGGATTGGGACAGGGTGTCCGAG. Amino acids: CASSPDWDRVSE. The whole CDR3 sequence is CASSPDWDRVSEQYF.

The CDR3 protein is CASSLNRGVSDTQYF. CDR3 DNA, as far as it was read: TGTGCCAGCAGCTTGAACAGGGGGGTTTCAGATACG. The V call is TRBV5-4, the J call TRBJ2-3, with 8 bases lining up with TRBD1. The CDR3 end is not reached by the read, which stops 3 residues before it; the germline J gene fills it in. The CDR3 is made up of 15 amino acids. J lost 4 bases, V lost 1 base, and 5 bases had no gene match. Germline V lookup: CDR1 SGHNT, CDR2 YYREEE (reference sequence).

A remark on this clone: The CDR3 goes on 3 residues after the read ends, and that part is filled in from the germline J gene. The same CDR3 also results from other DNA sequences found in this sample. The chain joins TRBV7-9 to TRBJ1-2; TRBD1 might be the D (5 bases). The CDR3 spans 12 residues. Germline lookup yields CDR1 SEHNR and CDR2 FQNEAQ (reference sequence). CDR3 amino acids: CASSQIRATYTF. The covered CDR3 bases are TGTGCCAGCAGCCAAATCAGGGCTACC.